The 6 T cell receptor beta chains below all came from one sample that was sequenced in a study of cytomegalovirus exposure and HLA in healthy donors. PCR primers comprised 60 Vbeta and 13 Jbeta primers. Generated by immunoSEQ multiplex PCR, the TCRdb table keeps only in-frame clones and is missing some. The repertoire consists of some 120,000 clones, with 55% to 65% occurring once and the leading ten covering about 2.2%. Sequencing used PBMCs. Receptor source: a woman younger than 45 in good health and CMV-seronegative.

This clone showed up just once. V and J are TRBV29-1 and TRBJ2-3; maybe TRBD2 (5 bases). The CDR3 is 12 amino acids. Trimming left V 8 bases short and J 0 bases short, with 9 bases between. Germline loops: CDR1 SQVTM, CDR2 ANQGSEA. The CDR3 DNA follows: TGCAGCTACTTAGCGAGCACAGATACGCAGTATTTT. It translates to CSYLASTDTQYF.

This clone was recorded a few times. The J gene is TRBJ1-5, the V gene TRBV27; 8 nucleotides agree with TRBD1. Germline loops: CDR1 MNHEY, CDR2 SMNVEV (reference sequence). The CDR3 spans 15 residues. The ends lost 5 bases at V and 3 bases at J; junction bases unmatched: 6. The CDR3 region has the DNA TGTGCCAGCAGTCAACCGGACAGGGACAATCAGCCCCAGCATTTT. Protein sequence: CASSQPDRDNQPQHF.

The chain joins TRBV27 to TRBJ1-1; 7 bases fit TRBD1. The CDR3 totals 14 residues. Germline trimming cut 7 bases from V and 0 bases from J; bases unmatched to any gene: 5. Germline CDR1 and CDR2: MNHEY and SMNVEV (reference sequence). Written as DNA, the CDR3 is TGTGCCAGCAACAAGGGGGCGCTGAACACTGAAGCTTTCTTT. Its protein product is CASNKGALNTEAFF.

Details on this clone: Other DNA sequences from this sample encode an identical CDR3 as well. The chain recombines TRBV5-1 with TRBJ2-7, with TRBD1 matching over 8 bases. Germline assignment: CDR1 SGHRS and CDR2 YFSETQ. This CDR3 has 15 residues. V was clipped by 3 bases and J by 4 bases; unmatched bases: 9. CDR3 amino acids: CASSSGQGGTYEQYF. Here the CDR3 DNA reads TGCGCCAGCAGCTCCGGACAGGGAGGTACTTACGAGCAGTACTTC.

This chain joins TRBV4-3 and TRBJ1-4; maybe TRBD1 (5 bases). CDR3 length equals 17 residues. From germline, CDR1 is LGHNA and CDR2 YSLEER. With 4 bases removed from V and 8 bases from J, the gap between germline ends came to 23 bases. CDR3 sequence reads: CASSPSGTSEKREKLFF. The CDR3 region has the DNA TGCGCCAGCAGCCCCAGCGGGACCTCCGAGAAAAGGGAAAAACTGTTTTTT.

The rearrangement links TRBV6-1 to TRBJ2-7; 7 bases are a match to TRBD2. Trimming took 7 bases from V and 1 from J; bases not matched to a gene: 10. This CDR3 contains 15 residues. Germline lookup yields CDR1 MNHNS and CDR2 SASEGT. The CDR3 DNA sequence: TGTGCCAGCACTTCCCGGGGGGAATATTCCTACGAGCAGTACTTC. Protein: CASTSRGEYSYEQYF.